This TCR beta chain is from a study of blood T cell repertoires in COVID-19 (TCRdb year 2020). The study in broad terms: Samples from collaborators originated in the United States, Italy and Spain and spanned both the acute and convalescent phases of COVID-19. The material from the prospective study consisted of cDNA or gDNA derived from T cells, B-cell-depleted T cells, or PBMCs. Deeply sampled blood TCRbeta repertoires from subjects exposed to, actively infected with, or recovered from COVID-19 were included in the dataset. The repertoires were released in a freely available public database meant as a resource for research on the immune response to SARS-CoV-2. Samples were obtained from the ongoing ImmuneRACE study (first 160 participants) and from 1,000 to 1,500 subjects provided by 6 global collaborators. Nearly every sample came with metadata listing a de-identified subject ID, COVID-19 status, age in years and sex. Where available, HLA class I and class II types were obtained from metadata supplied by the sample provider rather than from assay-based typing.

Participants in the prospective study were aged about 18 to 95 years, lived in some 24 United States geographic areas, and enrolled through a virtual design. In the prospective study, participants were assigned to cohorts based on the clinical history participants reported in a screening survey and a study questionnaire. Recovered participants in ImmuneRACE Cohort 3 were defined as having two consecutive negative NP/OP PCR tests, clearance from a healthcare professional, or resolution of symptoms. Each participant in the prospective study had whole blood, serum and a nasopharyngeal or oropharyngeal swab collected by mobile phlebotomists. Participants in the prospective study had the option to provide additional blood draws and questionnaires over a roughly 2-month period. Blood samples from the prospective study were shipped frozen or at room temperature prior to DNA extraction. TCRbeta CDR3 regions were amplified from genomic DNA by means of the immunoSEQ Assay, a bias-controlled multiplex PCR. From the authors' description of their analysis: The number of nucleated cells in each sample was estimated from the amplification of reference gene primers within the assay. Sequence reads were collapsed and filtered to measure the absolute abundance of every unique TCRbeta CDR3 rearrangement. For each sample, productive Simpson clonality was calculated by taking the square root of Simpson's diversity index across productive rearrangements. TCRdb's version of the immuneACCESS table is confined to in-frame rearrangements and falls short of the full clone set. An unresolved V gene accounts for under half of the shortfall where checked; the remainder is of unknown origin. V and J calls and clone size come straight from that table; D and trimming were deduced from the DNA. The table for this sample lists 360,000 or so clones; roughly 87% of them were counted only once. Around 3% of the sample is taken by the ten largest.

For this clone: Its antigen remains unidentified. Per-nucleotide qualities are absent, and no much larger clonotype sits a single base away.

Overall results and qualifications from the work: The quantity of clinical and demographic metadata differed by source and by participant and was supplied without curation.

The CDR3 spans 13 residues, from the cysteine through the phenylalanine. This entry keeps only the CDR3 DNA: 39 bases, framed from base 1. CDR1 and CDR2 (SGHTS, YDEGEE) derive from the germline V gene. Trimming takes 4 bases from V and 1 base from J, and the germline ends sit 8 bases apart. This clonotype originated in a woman under 40 who had recovered from COVID-19. In this chain, TRBV5-8 is recombined with TRBJ2-5; TRBD1 is a weak D gene call, 6 bases matching. The sequenced sample consisted of PBMCs or T cells enriched from blood (not recorded which). The encoded CDR3 is CASSPDSQETQYF. The DNA sequence follows: TGTGCCAGCAGCCCGGACAGCCAAGAGACCCAGTACTTC.